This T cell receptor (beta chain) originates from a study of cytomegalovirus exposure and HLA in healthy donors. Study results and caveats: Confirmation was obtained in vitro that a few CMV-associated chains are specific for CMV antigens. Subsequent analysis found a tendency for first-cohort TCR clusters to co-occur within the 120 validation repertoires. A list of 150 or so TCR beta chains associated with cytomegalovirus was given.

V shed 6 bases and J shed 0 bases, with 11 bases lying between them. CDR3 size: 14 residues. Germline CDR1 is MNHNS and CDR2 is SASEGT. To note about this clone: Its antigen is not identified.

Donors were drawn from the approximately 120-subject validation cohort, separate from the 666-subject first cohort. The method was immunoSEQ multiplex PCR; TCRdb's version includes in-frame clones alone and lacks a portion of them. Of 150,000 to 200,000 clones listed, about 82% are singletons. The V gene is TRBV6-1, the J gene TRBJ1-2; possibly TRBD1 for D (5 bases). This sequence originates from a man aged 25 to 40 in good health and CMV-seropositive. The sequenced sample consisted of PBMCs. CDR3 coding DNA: TGTGCCAGCAGGACAGACTCGGCTAACTATGGCTACACCTTC. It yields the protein CASRTDSANYGYTF.